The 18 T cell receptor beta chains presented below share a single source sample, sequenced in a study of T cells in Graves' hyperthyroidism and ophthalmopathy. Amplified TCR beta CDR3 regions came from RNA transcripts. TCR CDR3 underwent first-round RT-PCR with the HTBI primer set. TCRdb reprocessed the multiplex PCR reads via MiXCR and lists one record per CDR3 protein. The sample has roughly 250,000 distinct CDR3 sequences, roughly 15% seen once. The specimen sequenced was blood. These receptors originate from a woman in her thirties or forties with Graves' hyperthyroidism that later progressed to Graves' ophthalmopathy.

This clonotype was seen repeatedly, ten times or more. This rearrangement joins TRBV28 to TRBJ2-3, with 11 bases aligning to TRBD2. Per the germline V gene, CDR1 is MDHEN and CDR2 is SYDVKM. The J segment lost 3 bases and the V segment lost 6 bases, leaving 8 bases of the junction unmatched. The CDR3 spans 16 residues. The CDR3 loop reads CASRVAGGPVTDTQYF. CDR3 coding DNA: TGTGCCAGCAGGGTAGCGGGAGGGCCGGTAACAGATACGCAGTATTTT.

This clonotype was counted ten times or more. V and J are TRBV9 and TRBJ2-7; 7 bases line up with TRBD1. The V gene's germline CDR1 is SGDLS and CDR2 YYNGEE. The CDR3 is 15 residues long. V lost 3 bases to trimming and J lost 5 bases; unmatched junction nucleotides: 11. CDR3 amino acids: CASSGQQGPGDEQYF. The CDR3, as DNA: TGTGCCAGCAGCGGACAACAGGGGCCCGGGGACGAGCAGTACTTC.

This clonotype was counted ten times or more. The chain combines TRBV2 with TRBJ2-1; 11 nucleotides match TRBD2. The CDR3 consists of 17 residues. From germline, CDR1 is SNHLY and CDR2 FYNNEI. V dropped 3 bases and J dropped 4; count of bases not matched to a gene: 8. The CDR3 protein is CASSDGITSGRYNEQFF. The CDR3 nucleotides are TGTGCCAGCAGTGACGGCATAACTAGCGGGAGATACAATGAGCAGTTCTTC.

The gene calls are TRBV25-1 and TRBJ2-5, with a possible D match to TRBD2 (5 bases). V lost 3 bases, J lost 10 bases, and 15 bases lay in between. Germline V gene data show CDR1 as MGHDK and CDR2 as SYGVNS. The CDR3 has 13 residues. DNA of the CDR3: TGTGCCAGCAGTGAGGCAACCGGACTCCTCCAGTACTTC. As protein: CASSEATGLLQYF.

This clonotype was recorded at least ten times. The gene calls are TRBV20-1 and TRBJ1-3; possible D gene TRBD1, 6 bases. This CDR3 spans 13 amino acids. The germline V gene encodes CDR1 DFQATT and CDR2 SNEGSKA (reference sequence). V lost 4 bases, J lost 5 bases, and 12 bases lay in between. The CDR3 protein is CSAMGTPRNTIYF. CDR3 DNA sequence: TGCAGTGCTATGGGGACACCACGAAACACCATATATTTT.

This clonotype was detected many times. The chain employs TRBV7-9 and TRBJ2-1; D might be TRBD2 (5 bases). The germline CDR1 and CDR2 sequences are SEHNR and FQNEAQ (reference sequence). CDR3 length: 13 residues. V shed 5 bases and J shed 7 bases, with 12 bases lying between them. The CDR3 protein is CASSPGSGNEQFF. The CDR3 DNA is TGTGCCAGCAGCCCGGGCTCGGGGAATGAGCAGTTCTTC.

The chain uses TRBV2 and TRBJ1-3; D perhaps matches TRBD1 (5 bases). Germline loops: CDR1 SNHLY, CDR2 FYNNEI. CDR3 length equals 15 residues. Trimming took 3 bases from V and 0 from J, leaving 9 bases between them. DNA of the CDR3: TGTGCCAGCAGTGAGGGGCCACGCTCTGGAAACACCATATATTTT. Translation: CASSEGPRSGNTIYF. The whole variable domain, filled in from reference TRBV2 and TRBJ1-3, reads EPEVTQTPSHQVTQMGQEVILRCVPISNHLYFYWYRQILGQKVEFLVSFYNNEISEKSEIFDDQFSVERPDGSNFTLKIRSTKLEDSAMYFCASSEGPRSGNTIYFGEGSWLTVV.

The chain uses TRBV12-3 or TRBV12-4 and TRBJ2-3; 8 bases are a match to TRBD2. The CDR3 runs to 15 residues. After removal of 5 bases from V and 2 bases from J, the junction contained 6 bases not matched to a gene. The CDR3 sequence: CASSPGTRVTDTQYF. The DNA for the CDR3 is TGTGCCAGCAGTCCCGGGACTAGGGTCACAGATACGCAGTATTTT.

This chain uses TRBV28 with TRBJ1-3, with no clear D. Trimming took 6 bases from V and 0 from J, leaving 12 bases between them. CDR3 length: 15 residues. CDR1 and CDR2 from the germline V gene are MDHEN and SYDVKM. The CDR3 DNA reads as TGTGCCAGCAGGCCCCAGGCCATCTCTGGAAACACCATATATTTT. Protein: CASRPQAISGNTIYF.

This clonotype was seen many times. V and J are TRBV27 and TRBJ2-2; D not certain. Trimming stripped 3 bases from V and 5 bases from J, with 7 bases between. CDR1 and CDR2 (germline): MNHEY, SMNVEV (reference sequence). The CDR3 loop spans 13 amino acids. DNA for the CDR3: TGTGCCAGCAGTTTTCTAGGTACCGGGGAGCTGTTTTTT. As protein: CASSFLGTGELFF.

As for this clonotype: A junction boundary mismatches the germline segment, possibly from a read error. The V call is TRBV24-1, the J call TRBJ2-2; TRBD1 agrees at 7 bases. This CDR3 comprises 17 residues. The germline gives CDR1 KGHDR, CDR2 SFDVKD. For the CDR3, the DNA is TGTGCCACCAGTGATGTAGGACAGGCATCGAACACCGGGGAGCCGTTTTTT. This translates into CATSDVGQASNTGEPFF.

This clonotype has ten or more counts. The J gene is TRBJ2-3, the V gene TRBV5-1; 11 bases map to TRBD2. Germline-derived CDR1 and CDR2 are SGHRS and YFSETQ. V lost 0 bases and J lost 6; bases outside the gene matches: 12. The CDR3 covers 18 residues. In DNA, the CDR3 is TGCGCCAGCAGCTTGGCCCCGCCGCGACTAGCGGGAACGGATACGCAGTATTTT. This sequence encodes CASSLAPPRLAGTDTQYF.

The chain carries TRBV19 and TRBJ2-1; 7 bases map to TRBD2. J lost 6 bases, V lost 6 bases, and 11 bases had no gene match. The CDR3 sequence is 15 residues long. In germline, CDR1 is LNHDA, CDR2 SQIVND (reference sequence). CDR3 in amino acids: CASRTLLRGSNEQFF. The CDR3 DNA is TGTGCCAGTAGGACACTTCTGCGGGGGTCCAATGAGCAGTTCTTC.

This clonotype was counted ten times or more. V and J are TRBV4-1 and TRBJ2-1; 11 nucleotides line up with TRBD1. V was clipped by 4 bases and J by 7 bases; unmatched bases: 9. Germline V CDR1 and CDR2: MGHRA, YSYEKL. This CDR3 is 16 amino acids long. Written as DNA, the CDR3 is TGCGCCAGCAGCCCCCGGACAGGGGGCAGTGGGAATGAGCAGTTCTTC. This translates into CASSPRTGGSGNEQFF.

This CDR3 is CASSYSGQREYNEQFF. The CDR3 nucleotides are TGTGCCAGCAGTTACAGCGGCCAGCGGGAGTACAATGAGCAGTTCTTC. The chain employs TRBV6-1 and TRBJ2-1, with 8 bases that match TRBD2. Trimming at V came to 5 bases and at J to 4 bases, leaving 10 bases not matched to a gene. Germline V gene data show CDR1 as MNHNS and CDR2 as SASEGT. The CDR3 is 16 amino acids.

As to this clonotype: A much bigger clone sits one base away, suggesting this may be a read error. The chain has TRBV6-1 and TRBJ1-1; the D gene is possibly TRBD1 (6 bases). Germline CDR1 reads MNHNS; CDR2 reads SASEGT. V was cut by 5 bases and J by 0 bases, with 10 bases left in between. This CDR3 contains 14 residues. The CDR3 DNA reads TGTGCCAGCAGTCCGACAGGCCTGAACACTGAAGCTTTCTTT. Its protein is CASSPTGLNTEAFF.

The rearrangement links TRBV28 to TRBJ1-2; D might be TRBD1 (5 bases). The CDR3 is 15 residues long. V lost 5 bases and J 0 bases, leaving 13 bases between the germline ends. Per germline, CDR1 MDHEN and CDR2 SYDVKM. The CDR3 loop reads CASSPSGGSNYGYTF. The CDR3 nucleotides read TGTGCCAGCAGTCCCTCGGGGGGATCTAACTATGGCTACACCTTC.

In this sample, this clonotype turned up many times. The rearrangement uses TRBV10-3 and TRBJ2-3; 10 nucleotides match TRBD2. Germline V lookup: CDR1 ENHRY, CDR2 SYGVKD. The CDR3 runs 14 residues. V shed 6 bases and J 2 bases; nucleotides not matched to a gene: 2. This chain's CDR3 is CAIRTSGYTDTQYF. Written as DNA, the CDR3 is TGTGCCATCAGGACTAGCGGGTACACAGATACGCAGTATTTT.